This TCR beta chain stems from a study of cytomegalovirus exposure and HLA in healthy donors. Primers included in the PCR were 60 Vbeta and 13 Jbeta primers. Clones were sequenced by immunoSEQ multiplex PCR, and TCRdb holds only the in-frame ones, with some missing. The sample records about 59,000 clones, 65% to 90% being singletons. No CMV serostatus was recorded for this donor. V gave up 5 bases and J gave up 1 base, with 17 bases separating them. The CDR3 has 16 amino acids. From germline, CDR1 is SGHTA and CDR2 FQGNSA. This clonotype was sampled from a human donor in good health. This rearrangement joins TRBV7-2 to TRBJ2-5; D is possibly TRBD2 (6 bases). The specimen was PBMCs. The CDR3 reads CASSPSASASQETQYF. The CDR3 DNA reads TGTGCCAGCAGCCCAAGCGCTAGCGCTTCCCAAGAGACCCAGTACTTC.